This T cell receptor beta chain was documented in a study of CD8 T cells in Susac syndrome. cDNA came from around 0.5 to 1 ug RNA primed by random hexamers. TCRdb independently ran MiXCR on the immunoSEQ multiplex PCR reads; one entry per CDR3 protein. Found here are about 69,000 distinct CDR3 sequences, 90% to 95% of them singletons; the top ten hold around 0.49%. The multiple sclerosis controls were treatment-naive patients with relapsing-remitting disease that was stable or active. TEMRA cells were FACS-enriched, and CD8+ and CD4+ T cells were isolated negatively. The CDR3 loop spans 16 amino acids. The germline V gene has CDR1 MDHEN and CDR2 SYDVKM. The V end was cut by 3 bases, the J end by 3 bases, with 17 bases between.

The source is a human donor with multiple sclerosis. The specimen was CD8+ T cells from PBMCs. V and J are TRBV28 and TRBJ1-2; maybe TRBD1 (5 bases). The chain's CDR3 is CASSFPTGRGDYGYTF. The CDR3 nucleotides are TGTGCCAGCAGTTTCCCCACGGGGAGGGGTGACTATGGCTACACCTTC.